This T cell receptor (beta chain) was sequenced during a study of blood T cell repertoires in COVID-19. Germline CDR1 KGHSH, CDR2 LQKENI. Losses at the gene ends were 3 bases for V and 6 bases for J; bases not matched to a gene: 6. The CDR3 length is 15 residues. Methods used by the authors: Estimation of nucleated cell counts was performed using reference gene primer amplification. Using immunoSEQ multiplex PCR, the repertoire was profiled, and TCRdb retains in-frame clones only, with some absent. Clone size and V and J calls were adopted from that table, with D and trimming inferred from the DNA. The data hold 61,000 or so clones, with 88% observed a single time.

The clonotype comes from an elderly woman with active COVID-19. The J gene is TRBJ1-4, the V gene TRBV18, with 8 nucleotides matching TRBD1. The sequenced sample was peripheral blood. The CDR3 protein is CASSPGTGSDEKLFF. The CDR3 coding sequence is TGTGCCAGCTCACCCGGGACAGGCTCGGATGAAAAACTGTTTTTT.